This TCR beta chain was sequenced in a study of beta chain features in type 1 diabetes (dated by TCRdb to 2016 to 2019). About the full investigation: No differences in mean age, gender distribution, total cell number or subset yield were found between patients and healthy donors. Across all samples, 90 million to 130 million sorted cells were examined, and cell number per subset correlated strongly with RNA yield. In the study, TCRB repertoires of sorted circulating CD4+ T cell subsets from recently diagnosed type 1 diabetes patients were compared with those of matched healthy donors. Naive and central memory subsets were obtained from all 30 or so donors, but regulatory and stem cell-like memory subsets were isolated from only 8 patients and about 8 healthy donors.

V is pared back by 4 bases and J by 4 bases, with 11 bases lying between the germline termini. CDR1 and CDR2, per the germline V gene, are SQVTM and ANQGSEA. The CDR3 covers 12 residues, taking in both the cysteine and the phenylalanine. The read is trimmed to its CDR3 DNA, 36 bases read in frame from base 1. Each donor gave one peripheral blood draw, averaging about 120 mL, which was collected into heparinised tubes. Naive, central memory, regulatory and stem cell-like memory CD4+ T cells were sorted on a BD FACSAria II using a panel including CD45RO, CCR7, CD25, CD127, CD95 and CD27. Purity was above 95% for every sorted population. Right away, PBMCs were isolated by Lymphoprep density gradient centrifugation and were stained directly, with no culture step. To minimize batch effects, samples were stained and sorted in pairs, one healthy donor with one patient per experiment. General conclusions and limits of the study: Because cDNA rather than genomic DNA was sequenced, highly expressing activated cells could have been over-represented, although no difference in activation and CD3 levels was found between groups. In all four CD4+ subsets, TCRB CDR3 length was moderately but significantly shorter in type 1 diabetes patients. At VDJ recombination sites, type 1 diabetes patients had fewer insertions and more deleted nucleotides, which implies abnormalities in thymic rearrangement. The naive, central memory and regulatory TCRB repertoires appeared to resemble one another more closely among patients than among healthy donors. Because small numbers of individuals were included in the HLA sub-analyses, any influence of HLA type on TCRB rearrangement was left unresolved. PCR might favor shorter templates, but patient and control samples were amplified and corrected together, so any skew would affect both groups equally.

On this clone: Its antigen target is currently unknown. No quality values exist for individual bases; no much larger clone is one base distant.

The entire amount of isolated RNA was reverse transcribed using the High Capacity cDNA Reverse Transcription Kit, so the sequenced TCRB transcripts were expressed ones. Deep immunoSEQ sequencing was performed on naive, central memory and regulatory T cell samples, with an average of roughly 4 million total reads per sample. Sorted cells were lysed in RLT buffer and RNA was extracted with DNase-treated RNeasy Micro or Mini kits, depending on cell number. Each cell subset was processed on its own to prevent cross-contamination, while patient and healthy donor samples were processed together. TCRB sequences were amplified from cDNA with the immunoSEQ multiplex PCR, producing 87-bp fragments spanning the CDR3 region. The amplicons were sequenced using the Illumina HiSeq platform. As for how the authors treated the data: PCR bias was corrected computationally using synthetic template baselines, and reads within Hamming distance 2 were collapsed, with unmergeable singletons discarded. Reads were aligned against IMGT to assign V, D and J genes, CDR3 length and insertions or deletions at six rearrangement sites. Within each subset, clonotype counts were normalized to sorted cell number, after which true diversity and Gini coefficients were computed with the tcR R package. Repertoire sharing was quantified using the overlap coefficient calculated on TCRB nucleotide sequences. Out-of-frame TCRB sequences from naive cells were analyzed to stand in for the pre-selection repertoire. TCRdb re-hosts the immuneACCESS table, in-frame sequences only. Its copies lack some clones; in the studies checked, an unresolved V gene accounts for under half of them, and the cause for the rest is not known. Clone size and the V and J calls come from that table; the DNA yielded D and trimming. The sample yields under 900,000 clones; about a sixth were counted once. About 0.02% of the sample is in the top ten clones.

The sample consisted of naive CD4+ T cells from blood. The label giving this sample's cell subset or site can be read as: true naive CD4+ T cells. The clonotype was recovered from a woman between 18 and 30 years old in good health. The chain joins TRBV29-1 to TRBJ2-7, with no D gene named confidently. The sequenced DNA: TGCAGCGTTGGTGTGGCCGGGTACGAGCAGTACTTC. Protein translation: CSVGVAGYEQYF.